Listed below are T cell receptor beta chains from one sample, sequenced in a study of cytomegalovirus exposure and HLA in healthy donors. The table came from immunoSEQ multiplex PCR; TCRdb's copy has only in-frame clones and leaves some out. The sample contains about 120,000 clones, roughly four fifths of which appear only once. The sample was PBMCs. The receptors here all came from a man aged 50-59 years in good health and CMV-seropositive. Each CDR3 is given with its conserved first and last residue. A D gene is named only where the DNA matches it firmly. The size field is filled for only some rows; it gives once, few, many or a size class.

CDR3 DNA: TGTGCTAGCAGGCTAGCGGGAGTTGGAACCGGGGAGCTGTTTTTT
CDR3 protein: CASRLAGVGTGELFF
J gene: TRBJ2-2
D gene: TRBD2
clone size: NA
V gene: TRBV7-7
CDR3 length: 15

CDR3 DNA: TGTGCCAGCAGCCAACTAGCGGGAGCCTACAATGAGCAGTTCTTC
CDR3 protein: CASSQLAGAYNEQFF
J gene: TRBJ2-1
D gene: TRBD2
clone size: NA
V gene: TRBV6-5
CDR3 length: 15

CDR3 DNA: TGTGCCAGCAGTGGGACTAGCGGGAGGGCCCTCAACGAGCAGTACTTC
CDR3 protein: CASSGTSGRALNEQYF
J gene: TRBJ2-7
D gene: TRBD2
clone size: NA
V gene: TRBV6-1
CDR3 length: 16

CDR3 DNA: TGTGCCAGCAGCCCCTCAGGACAGGGAGGAAACACCATATATTTT
CDR3 protein: CASSPSGQGGNTIYF
J gene: TRBJ1-3
D gene: TRBD1
clone size: NA
V gene: TRBV11-2
CDR3 length: 15

CDR3 DNA: TGTGCCAGTAGTATTGGAAGGGGGTTGAGGTCCCCCAGCTACGAGCAGTACTTC
CDR3 protein: CASSIGRGLRSPSYEQYF
J gene: TRBJ2-7
D gene: NA
clone size: NA
V gene: TRBV19
CDR3 length: 18

CDR3 DNA: TGCGCCAGCAGTGAGATACCCCCCCTGGGTGGCGGCGACACTGAAGCTTTCTTT
CDR3 protein: CASSEIPPLGGGDTEAFF
J gene: TRBJ1-1
D gene: NA
clone size: NA
V gene: TRBV5-1
CDR3 length: 18

CDR3 DNA: TGCGCCAGCAGCCTTTCCGCCAGCTCTGGAAACACCATATATTTT
CDR3 protein: CASSLSASSGNTIYF
J gene: TRBJ1-3
D gene: NA
clone size: NA
V gene: TRBV10-1
CDR3 length: 15

CDR3 DNA: TGTGCCAGCAGCTTGATGGGGGGCACTGAAGCTTTCTTT
CDR3 protein: CASSLMGGTEAFF
J gene: TRBJ1-1
D gene: NA
clone size: NA
V gene: TRBV5-8
CDR3 length: 13

CDR3 DNA: TGTGCCAGCAGCTCGCCACATCAGGATAATTCACCCCTCCACTTT
CDR3 protein: CASSSPHQDNSPLHF
J gene: TRBJ1-6
D gene: NA
clone size: NA
V gene: TRBV5-6
CDR3 length: 15

CDR3 DNA: TGTGCCACCAGCAGACCTACCAGGGATATTGAAAAACTGTTTTTT
CDR3 protein: CATSRPTRDIEKLFF
J gene: TRBJ1-4
D gene: NA
clone size: NA
V gene: TRBV15
CDR3 length: 15

CDR3 DNA: TGTGCCAGTAGTATCTCATTGTGGGGCTCGACAGACATGAACACTGAAGCTTTCTTT
CDR3 protein: CASSISLWGSTDMNTEAFF
J gene: TRBJ1-1
D gene: NA
clone size: few
V gene: TRBV19
CDR3 length: 19

CDR3 DNA: TGTGCCAGCAGTTTAGTTCAGGGGGACAGGGAGCAGTACTTC
CDR3 protein: CASSLVQGDREQYF
J gene: TRBJ2-7
D gene: TRBD1
clone size: NA
V gene: TRBV28
CDR3 length: 14

CDR3 DNA: TGTGCCAGCAGCTTAGGGACAGGGGGCGCATGGGAGACCCAGTACTTC
CDR3 protein: CASSLGTGGAWETQYF
J gene: TRBJ2-5
D gene: TRBD1
clone size: NA
V gene: TRBV7-2
CDR3 length: 16

CDR3 DNA: TGTGCCAGCAGTTTAGGGGAACCGGGACAGGGCAATGAGCAGTTCTTC
CDR3 protein: CASSLGEPGQGNEQFF
J gene: TRBJ2-1
D gene: TRBD1
clone size: NA
V gene: TRBV28
CDR3 length: 16

CDR3 DNA: TGTGCCAGCAGCTTATCAGCGGGAGGTGTCACCGGGGAGCTGTTTTTT
CDR3 protein: CASSLSAGGVTGELFF
J gene: TRBJ2-2
D gene: TRBD2
clone size: few
V gene: TRBV7-2
CDR3 length: 16

CDR3 DNA: TGTGCCAGCAGCGTAGGGGGGGGGAAGCAAGAGACCCAGTACTTC
CDR3 protein: CASSVGGGKQETQYF
J gene: TRBJ2-5
D gene: TRBD2
clone size: NA
V gene: TRBV9
CDR3 length: 15

CDR3 DNA: TGTGCCAGCAGCCCGAGACAGGGCTATGGCTACACCTTC
CDR3 protein: CASSPRQGYGYTF
J gene: TRBJ1-2
D gene: TRBD1
clone size: NA
V gene: TRBV7-2
CDR3 length: 13

CDR3 DNA: TGTGCCAGCAGCTTGGATAGTTTTTGGACAGGGGGCGAAAGTGGCTACACCTTC
CDR3 protein: CASSLDSFWTGGESGYTF
J gene: TRBJ1-2
D gene: TRBD1
clone size: NA
V gene: TRBV5-6
CDR3 length: 18

CDR3 DNA: TGTGCCAGCAGTCCTGGACTAGCGGGGTCCCCCGGGGAGCTGTTTTTT
CDR3 protein: CASSPGLAGSPGELFF
J gene: TRBJ2-2
D gene: TRBD2
clone size: NA
V gene: TRBV27
CDR3 length: 16

CDR3 DNA: TGTGCCAGCAGTTTAGGGAGTGTGAATACGCAGTATTTT
CDR3 protein: CASSLGSVNTQYF
J gene: TRBJ2-3
D gene: NA
clone size: NA
V gene: TRBV27
CDR3 length: 13

CDR3 DNA: TGCGCCAGCAGCCAAGGGAGTAGCGGGAGGCGGCCCTACAATGAGCAGTTCTTC
CDR3 protein: CASSQGSSGRRPYNEQFF
J gene: TRBJ2-1
D gene: TRBD2
clone size: NA
V gene: TRBV4-1
CDR3 length: 18

CDR3 DNA: TGTGCCAGCAGTGAATTGGGGGGATGGAATGAGCAGTTCTTC
CDR3 protein: CASSELGGWNEQFF
J gene: TRBJ2-1
D gene: NA
clone size: once
V gene: TRBV6-1
CDR3 length: 14

CDR3 DNA: TGTGCCAGCAGCCCCGGACAGGGAGAGCAGCCCCAGCATTTT
CDR3 protein: CASSPGQGEQPQHF
J gene: TRBJ1-5
D gene: TRBD1
clone size: once
V gene: TRBV2
CDR3 length: 14

CDR3 DNA: TGTGCCAGCAAAATAGCGGGGGCCCTGAATGAGCAGTTCTTC
CDR3 protein: CASKIAGALNEQFF
J gene: TRBJ2-1
D gene: TRBD2
clone size: NA
V gene: TRBV2
CDR3 length: 14

CDR3 DNA: TGTGCCAGCAGCTCCTGGACTAGCGGGTCTAGCACAGATACGCAGTATTTT
CDR3 protein: CASSSWTSGSSTDTQYF
J gene: TRBJ2-3
D gene: TRBD2
clone size: NA
V gene: TRBV13
CDR3 length: 17

CDR3 DNA: TGTGCCAGCAGTCCCGGGAAGTACTATGGCTACACCTTC
CDR3 protein: CASSPGKYYGYTF
J gene: TRBJ1-2
D gene: NA
clone size: NA
V gene: TRBV27
CDR3 length: 13

CDR3 DNA: TGTGCCAGCTCACTAACCAGCGGACAGGGGCCTCCCTACGAGCAGTACTTC
CDR3 protein: CASSLTSGQGPPYEQYF
J gene: TRBJ2-7
D gene: TRBD1
clone size: NA
V gene: TRBV18
CDR3 length: 17

CDR3 DNA: TGTGCCAGCAGCACCCGGGACAGCTCCCAGCATTTT
CDR3 protein: CASSTRDSSQHF
J gene: TRBJ1-5
D gene: TRBD1
clone size: once
V gene: TRBV5-8
CDR3 length: 12

CDR3 DNA: TGTGCCAGCAGTGAGCCGGGACAGGGAGGCACTGAAGCTTTCTTT
CDR3 protein: CASSEPGQGGTEAFF
J gene: TRBJ1-1
D gene: TRBD1
clone size: NA
V gene: TRBV28
CDR3 length: 15

CDR3 DNA: TGTGCCAGCTCACCAGAGAGGAATCAGCCCCAGCATTTT
CDR3 protein: CASSPERNQPQHF
J gene: TRBJ1-5
D gene: NA
clone size: NA
V gene: TRBV18
CDR3 length: 13

CDR3 DNA: TGTGCCAGCAGCTCCGGGGGAGAGAACATTCAGTACTTC
CDR3 protein: CASSSGGENIQYF
J gene: TRBJ2-4
D gene: NA
clone size: NA
V gene: TRBV5-4
CDR3 length: 13

CDR3 DNA: TGCGCCAGCAGCTGGGGACTAGCGAGCGATGAGCAGTTCTTC
CDR3 protein: CASSWGLASDEQFF
J gene: TRBJ2-1
D gene: TRBD2
clone size: NA
V gene: TRBV5-1
CDR3 length: 14

CDR3 DNA: TGTGCCAGCTTTACTGGCGGGAGCACCTACGAGCAGTACTTC
CDR3 protein: CASFTGGSTYEQYF
J gene: TRBJ2-7
D gene: TRBD2
clone size: NA
V gene: TRBV6-5
CDR3 length: 14

CDR3 DNA: TGTGCCAGCAGTTACTCGAAAGCAGGGTTGAGCCACGAGCAGTACTTC
CDR3 protein: CASSYSKAGLSHEQYF
J gene: TRBJ2-7
D gene: NA
clone size: NA
V gene: TRBV6-6
CDR3 length: 16

CDR3 DNA: TGTGCCAGCACCACCACAGAAGCCGCAGATACGCAGTATTTT
CDR3 protein: CASTTTEAADTQYF
J gene: TRBJ2-3
D gene: NA
clone size: NA
V gene: TRBV6-1
CDR3 length: 14

CDR3 DNA: TGTGCCAGCAGTGAAGAGACAACCCTACCGAGCTCCTTC
CDR3 protein: CASSEETTLPSSF
J gene: TRBJ1-2
D gene: NA
clone size: few
V gene: TRBV6-1
CDR3 length: 13

CDR3 DNA: TGTGCCAGCAGCTTAGAACGGGGGGCCGGTGCCTATGGCTACACCTTC
CDR3 protein: CASSLERGAGAYGYTF
J gene: TRBJ1-2
D gene: NA
clone size: NA
V gene: TRBV7-9
CDR3 length: 16